This record concerns one T cell receptor beta chain sequence. Sequencing used immunoSEQ multiplex PCR; TCRdb keeps in-frame clones, though not all of them. This table has around 300,000 clones, roughly 90% appearing once. The V gene lost 6 bases and the J gene lost 7 bases, with 12 bases spanning the gap. This CDR3 comprises 12 residues. Germline V CDR1 and CDR2: MNHEY, SVGEGT. These data originate in a study of Ad26.COV2.S vaccination and SARS-CoV-2 variants. Treatment denoted: roughly 19 received Ad26.COV2.S at low or high dose, single or two shots; about 5 received placebo; per-sample allocation not given. Sampling happened 63 days after the first vaccine or placebo injection.

Specimen: peripheral blood, collected in a trial of Ad26.COV2.S vaccine versus placebo. The receptor's source is a person between 18 and 60 years old who received the Ad26.COV2.S COVID-19 vaccine or a placebo. The chain is built from TRBV6-2 or TRBV6-3 and TRBJ1-2; D remains unclear. The CDR3 region is CASSRTESGYTF. The CDR3 region has the DNA TGTGCCAGCAGCAGGACGGAATCTGGCTACACCTTC.